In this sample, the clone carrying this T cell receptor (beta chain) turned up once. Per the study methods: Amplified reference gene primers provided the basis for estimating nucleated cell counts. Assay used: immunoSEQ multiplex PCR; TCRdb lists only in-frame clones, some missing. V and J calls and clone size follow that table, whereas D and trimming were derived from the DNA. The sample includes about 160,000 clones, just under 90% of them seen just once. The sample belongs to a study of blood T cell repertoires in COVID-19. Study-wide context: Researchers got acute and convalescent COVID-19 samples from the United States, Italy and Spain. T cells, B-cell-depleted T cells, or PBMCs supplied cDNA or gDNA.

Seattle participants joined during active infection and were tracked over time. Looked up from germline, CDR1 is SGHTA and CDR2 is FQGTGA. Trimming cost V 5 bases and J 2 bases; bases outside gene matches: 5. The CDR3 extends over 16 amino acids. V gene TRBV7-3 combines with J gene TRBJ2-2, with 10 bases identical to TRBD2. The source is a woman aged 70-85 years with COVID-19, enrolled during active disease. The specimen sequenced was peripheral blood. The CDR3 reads CASSVAGGRNTGELFF. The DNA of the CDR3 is TGTGCCAGCAGCGTAGCGGGGGGACGAAACACCGGGGAGCTGTTTTTT.